Presented here are 16 T cell receptor beta chains from one specimen sequenced in a study of T cell repertoires in cytomegalovirus infection. Via MiXCR, TCRdb re-called the reads, giving one row per CDR3 protein. The repertoire holds roughly 500,000 distinct CDR3 sequences, with about 11% as singletons. Input material: PBMCs. The receptors derive from a human donor in good health (CMV status not recorded). Some clones in this sample may be carry-over from other donors' samples.

About this clonotype: A much larger clone differs from this one at a single base, so this may be a read error. The chain is built from TRBV7-6 and TRBJ2-1; the match to TRBD2 covers 7 bases. This CDR3 region has 14 residues. Germline loops: CDR1 SGHVS, CDR2 FNYEAQ. J lost 9 bases, V lost 1 base, and 6 bases had no gene match. The DNA for the CDR3 is TGTGCCAGCAGCTTAGGTCAGGCTAGCGGTGAGCAGTTCTTC. Residues: CASSLGQASGEQFF.

In this sample, this clonotype turned up a few times. The V gene is TRBV24-1, the J gene TRBJ2-5; 11 nucleotides line up with TRBD1. V lost 5 bases to trimming and J lost 1 base; unmatched junction nucleotides: 5. Germline V gene lookup returns CDR1 KGHDR and CDR2 SFDVKD. This CDR3 region has 16 residues. The chain's CDR3 is CATSAGTGGIQETQYF. CDR3 coding DNA: TGTGCCACCAGTGCTGGGACAGGGGGGATCCAAGAGACCCAGTACTTC.

The J gene is TRBJ2-1, the V gene TRBV11-2; 8 bases map to TRBD2. V dropped 5 bases and J dropped 0; count of bases not matched to a gene: 6. CDR3 length: 16 amino acids. CDR1 SGHAT and CDR2 FQNNGV come from the germline V gene. CDR3 DNA sequence: TGTGCCAGCAGCACTCTAGCGGGCAGCTCCTACAATGAGCAGTTCTTC. It specifies CASSTLAGSSYNEQFF.

V usage is TRBV14 and J usage is TRBJ2-5; TRBD2 agrees at 9 bases. The germline CDR1 and CDR2 sequences are SGHDN and FVKESK. J was trimmed by 2 bases and V by 3 bases; bases with no gene match: 10. This CDR3 is built from 17 residues. The CDR3: CASSQRGGAFNQETQYF. Written as DNA, the CDR3 is TGTGCCAGCAGCCAGCGCGGGGGGGCCTTTAATCAAGAGACCCAGTACTTC.

Turning to this clonotype: A read error is possible here, since a much larger clone lies one base away. This chain links TRBV28 with TRBJ2-7, with a possible D match to TRBD2 (6 bases). This CDR3 has 15 residues. The V end was cut by 3 bases, the J end by 0 bases, with 12 bases between. CDR1 MDHEN and CDR2 SYDVKM come from the germline V gene. The CDR3 nucleotides read TGTGCCAGCAGTTTTATTGGGGGGTCCTCCTACGAGCAGTACTTC. This translates into CASSFIGGSSYEQYF. Complete variable domain (other parts from reference TRBV28 and TRBJ2-7): DVKVTQSSRYLVKRTGEKVFLECVQDMDHENMFWYRQDPGLGLRLIYFSYDVKMKEKGDIPEGYSVSREKKERFSLILESASTNQTSMYLCASSFIGGSSYEQYFGPGTRLTVT.

This clonotype was detected ten times or more. This chain links TRBV20-1 with TRBJ2-4, with 9 bases fitting TRBD2. The CDR3 consists of 15 residues. Germline V gene data show CDR1 as DFQATT and CDR2 as SNEGSKA (reference sequence). J gave up 5 bases and V 5 bases, and 10 bases lay outside the gene matches. The chain's CDR3 is CSAYPTSGSQNIQYF. The CDR3 DNA reads as TGCAGTGCTTATCCGACTAGCGGTAGCCAAAACATTCAGTACTTC.

The rearrangement uses TRBV29-1 and TRBJ2-4; 7 nucleotides align to TRBD2. This CDR3 has 14 residues. Looked up from germline, CDR1 is SQVTM and CDR2 is ANQGSEA. The V segment lost 2 bases and the J segment 7 bases; nucleotides outside the gene matches: 8. Here the CDR3 DNA reads TGCAGCGTTGAAACCGCCGGGGGGAGTAACATTCAGTACTTC. It translates to CSVETAGGSNIQYF. The variable domain in full, with the rest retrieved from reference TRBV29-1 and TRBJ2-4, is SAVISQKPSRDICQRGTSLTIQCQVDSQVTMMFWYRQQPGQSLTLIATANQGSEATYESGFVIDKFPISRPNLTFSTLTVSNMSPEDSSIYLCSVETAGGSNIQYFGAGTRLSVL.

This clonotype has ten or more counts. The chain has TRBV20-1 and TRBJ1-1, with 7 positions matching TRBD1. Germline-derived CDR1 and CDR2 are DFQATT and SNEGSKA (reference sequence). CDR3 length equals 13 residues. V was pared by 6 bases and J by 0 bases, with 4 bases of the junction left unmatched. The CDR3 DNA sequence: TGCAGTGCCAGGACAGGAGTGAACACTGAAGCTTTCTTT. It translates to CSARTGVNTEAFF.

This clonotype came up many times. The genes are TRBV7-2 and TRBJ1-2; TRBD1 matches 7 bases. This CDR3 contains 13 residues. Germline V gives CDR1 SGHTA, CDR2 FQGNSA. Unmatched junction bases numbered 5, after V lost 5 bases and J lost 5 bases. The CDR3 loop reads CASSLTGLYGYTF. The CDR3 DNA follows: TGTGCCAGCAGCCTGACAGGGTTGTATGGCTACACCTTC.

The rearrangement joins TRBV20-1 to TRBJ2-5, with D unclear. The germline V and J ends were trimmed by 2 bases and 1 base, with 14 bases remaining between them. Germline V gene sequence: CDR1 DFQATT, CDR2 SNEGSKA (reference sequence). This CDR3 contains 15 residues. For the CDR3, the DNA is TGCAGTGCTAGATCTGATGCTGGATTCCAAGAGACCCAGTACTTC. Encoded protein: CSARSDAGFQETQYF.

This clonotype has just a few counts. This chain connects TRBV20-1 to TRBJ1-2; D possibly corresponds to TRBD1 (5 bases). The V and J ends lost 2 bases and 3 bases respectively, with 16 bases between them. This CDR3 is 15 amino acids long. Germline loops: CDR1 DFQATT, CDR2 SNEGSKA (reference sequence). The CDR3 nucleotides are TGCAGTGCTAGAAGACAGTTCGAAGGGGACTATGGCTACACCTTC. Translated: CSARRQFEGDYGYTF.

This clonotype was detected only a few times. The chain employs TRBV18 and TRBJ1-4; D is unclear. V lost 3 bases, J lost 0 bases, and 11 bases lay in between. The CDR3 runs to 16 residues. The germline V gene has CDR1 KGHSH and CDR2 LQKENI. The CDR3 region has the DNA TGTGCCAGCTCACCCGGTTGGGGATCAACTAATGAAAAACTGTTTTTT. This encodes CASSPGWGSTNEKLFF.

This clonotype was seen more than once but under ten times. The rearrangement links TRBV29-1 to TRBJ2-7, with TRBD1 as a possible D gene (7 bases). The V end lost 2 bases, the J end lost 6 bases, and 20 bases lay between the germline ends. Germline CDR1 reads SQVTM; CDR2 reads ANQGSEA. The CDR3 contains 15 residues. The DNA for the CDR3 is TGCAGCGTTGAATCGCCTGCGGGACAGAGAAGCGAGCAGTACTTC. Translated, it gives CSVESPAGQRSEQYF.

This clonotype appeared many times. V usage is TRBV27 and J usage is TRBJ2-2, with D maybe TRBD1 (6 bases). Germline CDR1 is MNHEY and CDR2 is SMNVEV (reference sequence). The CDR3 extends over 16 amino acids. V was pared by 5 bases and J by 2 bases, with 15 bases between. The CDR3 nucleotides are TGTGCCAGCAGTACGTCAGGGGTGAGAAACACCGGGGAGCTGTTTTTT. It specifies CASSTSGVRNTGELFF.

This clonotype was detected ten times or more. CDR3 DNA: TGCAGTGCTAGTCGGGACACATCGCAGCCCCAGCATTTT. It specifies CSASRDTSQPQHF. The V and J genes are TRBV20-1 and TRBJ1-5; D possibly corresponds to TRBD1 (6 bases). Germline V gene sequence: CDR1 DFQATT, CDR2 SNEGSKA (reference sequence). The germline V and J ends were trimmed by 3 bases and 7 bases, with 13 bases remaining between them. CDR3 length equals 13 residues.

This clonotype was recorded many times. The chain recombines TRBV6-5 with TRBJ1-1, with a tentative D call TRBD1 (5 bases). Per germline, CDR1 MNHEY and CDR2 SVGAGI. V lost 2 bases to trimming and J lost 4 bases, with 11 bases between them. This CDR3 is 14 amino acids long. CDR3 DNA sequence: TGTGCCAGCAGTTACGGGGCGATGACCACTGAAGCTTTCTTT. Its protein product is CASSYGAMTTEAFF.